The rows below give T cell receptor beta chains drawn from one sample of a study of blood T cell repertoires in COVID-19. The table came from immunoSEQ multiplex PCR; TCRdb's copy has only in-frame clones and leaves some out. The repertoire holds around 100,000 clones, approximately 86% seen once, with 4.5% to 6.5% in the top ten. The material sequenced was peripheral blood. Every receptor here comes from a human donor in a cohort sampled during active COVID-19. Each CDR3 is given with its conserved first and last residue. D genes are given only for firm matches. Rows may omit the clone size; those that give it use once, few, many or a size class.

TRBV6-6	TRBJ1-1	TRBD1	.	CASSRGTGPRGTEAFF	TGTGCCAGCAGTCGAGGGACAGGGCCAAGGGGCACTGAAGCTTTCTTT
TRBV28	TRBJ2-3	TRBD1	.	CASSLQGARTDTQYF	TGTGCCAGCAGTTTACAGGGGGCCCGCACAGATACGCAGTATTTT
TRBV29-1	TRBJ2-1	TRBD1	.	CSVRQGVDEQFF	TGCAGCGTCCGACAGGGGGTTGATGAGCAGTTCTTC
TRBV27	TRBJ1-1	TRBD1	.	CASSLGRDREISF	TGTGCCAGCAGTTTGGGGCGGGACAGGGAGATTTCTTTT
TRBV20-1	TRBJ2-1	TRBD2	.	CSASLSIAGDWDEQFF	TGCAGTGCTAGTCTATCGATAGCGGGAGATTGGGATGAGCAGTTCTTC
TRBV6-2/TRBV6-3	TRBJ2-3	TRBD2	.	CASSYPVAGDTQYF	TGTGCCAGCAGTTACCCCGTAGCGGGGGATACGCAGTATTTT
TRBV10-2	TRBJ2-1	TRBD2	once	CASSTLAVSSYNEQFF	TGCGCCAGCAGTACGCTAGCGGTCAGCTCCTACAATGAGCAGTTCTTC
TRBV28	TRBJ2-5	TRBD1	.	CASSLSGTGGWETQYF	TGTGCCAGCAGTTTATCCGGGACAGGGGGCTGGGAGACCCAGTACTTC
TRBV2	TRBJ2-1	TRBD1	.	CASRRQGSSYNEQFF	TGTGCCAGCAGGAGACAGGGGTCTTCCTACAATGAGCAGTTCTTC
TRBV11-2	TRBJ1-2	.	.	CASSLGAGNYGYTF	TGTGCCAGCAGCTTAGGAGCAGGAAACTATGGCTACACCTTC
TRBV6-5	TRBJ1-2	.	.	CASSYSGSSNYGYTF	TGTGCCAGCAGTTACTCGGGCAGCTCTAACTATGGCTACACCTTC
TRBV5-5	TRBJ2-2	TRBD1	.	CASTTFGTGATGELFF	TGTGCCAGCACCACTTTTGGGACAGGGGCCACCGGGGAGCTGTTTTTT
TRBV19	TRBJ2-6	TRBD2	.	CASSILAGGPSGANVLTF	TGTGCCAGTAGTATACTAGCGGGAGGGCCCTCTGGGGCCAACGTCCTGACTTTC
TRBV7-9	TRBJ1-5	.	.	CASSLEGSNQPQHF	TGTGCCAGCAGCTTAGAGGGGAGCAATCAGCCCCAGCATTTT
TRBV4-1	TRBJ1-3	.	.	CASSPRPWAGNTIYF	TGCGCCAGCAGCCCCCGGCCGTGGGCAGGGAACACCATATATTTT
TRBV27	TRBJ1-1	TRBD1	.	CASSSPGQGGLFSEAFF	TGTGCCAGCAGTTCACCGGGACAGGGGGGACTCTTTTCTGAAGCTTTCTTT
TRBV5-1	TRBJ1-2	.	.	CASSLAGGRGLGGYTF	TGCGCCAGCAGCTTGGCCGGTGGCAGGGGTTTGGGTGGCTACACCTTC
TRBV9	TRBJ2-2	.	.	CASSVTATARGDTGELFF	TGTGCCAGCAGCGTAACTGCTACCGCCAGGGGAGACACCGGGGAGCTGTTTTTT
TRBV18	TRBJ2-7	TRBD2	.	CASSPLGTSAFYEQYF	TGTGCCAGCTCACCACTAGGGACTAGCGCTTTCTACGAGCAGTACTTC
TRBV27	TRBJ1-2	TRBD1	.	CASKVQGAWGYTF	TGTGCCAGCAAAGTGCAGGGGGCATGGGGCTACACCTTC
TRBV15	TRBJ1-2	TRBD1	.	CATSRDFRDRDGYTF	TGTGCCACCAGCAGGGACTTCCGGGACAGGGATGGCTACACCTTC
TRBV7-3	TRBJ2-2	.	.	CASSGRVNTGELFF	TGTGCCAGCAGCGGCAGGGTTAACACCGGGGAGCTGTTTTTT